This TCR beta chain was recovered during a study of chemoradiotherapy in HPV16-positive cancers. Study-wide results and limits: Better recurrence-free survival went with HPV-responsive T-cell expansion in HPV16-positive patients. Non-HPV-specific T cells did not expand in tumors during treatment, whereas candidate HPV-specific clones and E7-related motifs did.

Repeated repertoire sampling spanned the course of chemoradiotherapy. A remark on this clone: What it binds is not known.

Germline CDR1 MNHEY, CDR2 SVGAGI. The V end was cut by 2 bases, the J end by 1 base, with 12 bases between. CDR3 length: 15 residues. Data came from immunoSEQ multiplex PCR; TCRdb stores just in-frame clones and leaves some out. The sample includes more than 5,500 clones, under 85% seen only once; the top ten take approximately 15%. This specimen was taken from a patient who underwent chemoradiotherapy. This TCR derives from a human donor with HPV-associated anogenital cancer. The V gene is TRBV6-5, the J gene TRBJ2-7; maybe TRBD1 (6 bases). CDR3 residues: CASSYEQGESYEQYF. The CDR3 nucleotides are TGTGCCAGCAGTTACGAACAGGGCGAATCCTACGAGCAGTACTTC.